This T cell receptor (beta chain) originates from a study of blood T cell repertoires in COVID-19 (dated by TCRdb to 2020 to 2022). Turning to the overall study: Collaborator samples came from the United States, Italy and Spain and covered acute and convalescent phases of COVID-19. Deeply sampled blood TCRbeta repertoires from subjects exposed to, actively infected with, or recovered from COVID-19 were included in the dataset. A freely available public database, intended as a resource for researchers studying the immune response to SARS-CoV-2, is where the repertoires were released. The samples were drawn from the first 160 participants of the ongoing ImmuneRACE study and from under 1,500 subjects provided by 6 global collaborators. The material from the prospective study consisted of cDNA or gDNA derived from T cells, B-cell-depleted T cells, or PBMCs. The sample metadata nearly always contained a de-identified subject ID, COVID-19 status, age in years and sex. Where HLA class I and class II types were available, the types were taken from metadata supplied by the sample provider, not from assay-based typing.

One collaborating source in Seattle enrolled patients while the patients were actively infected and followed the patients over time throughout the course of disease. Collaborating institutions collected whole blood in K2EDTA tubes following their own protocols. For TCRbeta analysis, collaborator samples were shipped as frozen whole blood, as isolated PBMCs, or as DNA extracted from either sample type. TCRbeta CDR3 regions were amplified from genomic DNA using the immunoSEQ Assay, a bias-controlled multiplex PCR. In the original analysis: The number of nucleated cells in each sample was estimated from the amplification of reference gene primers within the assay. To quantify the absolute abundance of each unique TCRbeta CDR3 rearrangement, sequence reads were collapsed and filtered. Productive Simpson clonality was computed per sample as the square root of Simpson's diversity index over productive rearrangements. TCRdb took this table from immuneACCESS and kept in-frame rearrangements with V and J called. Such tables lack part of the clones; where checked against another copy, unresolved V genes explain under half of the gap, and the rest is unexplained. That table supplies the V and J calls and clone size; D and trimming were determined from the DNA. Here the sample has almost 250,000 clones; about 82% occur a single time. Approximately 5.5% of the sample is taken by the ten largest.

General conclusions and limits of the study: How much clinical and demographic metadata was included differed by source and by participant, and the metadata was provided uncurated.

As for this clone: Its antigen is still unknown. There are no base qualities to consult, and no much larger clone falls within one base.

The sequence was collected from a woman older than 75 with COVID-19, enrolled during active disease. What was sequenced was peripheral blood.

The encoded CDR3 is CASSSGQGQVNTEAFF. The DNA sequence is TGTGCCAGCTCATCGGGACAGGGGCAAGTGAACACTGAAGCTTTCTTT. The V and J segments used are TRBV18 and TRBJ1-1, with 10 junctional bases fitting TRBD1. The CDR3 measures 16 amino acids from cysteine to phenylalanine. Left in the record is the CDR3 DNA by itself, 48 bases read in frame from the first base. The germline V gene supplies CDR1 KGHSH and CDR2 LQKENI. The germline V and J ends show losses of 5 bases and 0 bases respectively, and no gene match explains 6 bases of the junction.